The sequence of this TCR beta chain was determined in a study of beta chain features in type 1 diabetes. The table lists this clone with a few counts. Its antigen is unknown. The germline CDR1 and CDR2 sequences are GTSNPN and SVGIG (reference sequence). The CDR3 consists of 12 residues. V dropped 5 bases and J dropped 2 bases, with 9 bases sitting between them. Expressed TCRB transcripts got sequenced, as all isolated RNA was reverse transcribed. Clones were read by immunoSEQ multiplex PCR, and TCRdb kept only the in-frame ones, dropping some. This sample has 970,000 or so clones, with about 17% found just once. Study results and limitations: Among patients with Type 1 diabetes, TCRB CDR3s were moderately but significantly shorter in every one of the four CD4+ subsets.

The source material was naive CD4+ T cells from blood. This clonotype was obtained from a young woman in good health. The rearrangement uses TRBV30 and TRBJ1-1, with a possible D match to TRBD1 (5 bases). The CDR3 nucleotides read TGTGCCTGGTTGGGGACCAACACTGAAGCTTTCTTT. Translating gives CAWLGTNTEAFF.